The 5 T cell receptor beta chains below come from one sample, sequenced in a study of cytomegalovirus exposure and HLA in healthy donors (dated 2017 in TCRdb). The library was built by means of the immunoSEQ multiplex PCR assay. The multiplex PCR relied on a mix of 60 forward primers for TCR Vbeta segments and 13 reverse primers for TCR Jbeta segments. TCRdb provides this immuneACCESS table in a form limited to in-frame rearrangements. Some clones are lacking; in checked studies, under half of them reflect an unresolved V gene, and why the rest are absent is not known. The sample contains tens of thousands of clones, 85% of them found a single time. The leading ten clones occupy approximately 11% of the sample. Material for sequencing was PBMCs. Every receptor here comes from a female donor in good health and CMV-seronegative.

This clone was found a few times. The rearrangement joins TRBV6-5 to TRBJ2-3; D remains unclear. With 5 bases removed from V and 0 bases from J, the gap between germline ends came to 9 bases. The length of the CDR3 is 14 residues. Per the germline V gene, CDR1 is MNHEY and CDR2 is SVGAGI. The CDR3 region is CASSRKESTDTQYF. CDR3 bases: TGTGCCAGCAGTCGAAAGGAGAGCACAGATACGCAGTATTTT.

The V and J genes are TRBV6-5 and TRBJ2-7; D gene unclear. The germline V and J ends were trimmed by 2 bases and 5 bases, with 10 bases remaining between them. The CDR3 runs 13 residues. From germline, CDR1 is MNHEY and CDR2 SVGAGI. The CDR3 DNA is TGTGCCAGCAGTTACGAGGTAGAGGACGAGCAGTACTTC. It is translated as CASSYEVEDEQYF.

As regards this clone: The junction differs from germline at one of its ends, possibly a read error. V gene TRBV6-1 combines with J gene TRBJ2-4; possibly TRBD1 for D (7 bases). The CDR3 contains 16 residues. Germline V gives CDR1 MNHNS, CDR2 SASEGT. Written as DNA, the CDR3 is TGTGCCAGCAGTGAAGCGACAGGGAGGTCGGGAAACAGTCAGTACTTC. Residues: CASSEATGRSGNSQYF.

The J gene is TRBJ1-1, the V gene TRBV15; D unresolved. CDR1 LNHNV and CDR2 YYDKDF come from the germline V gene (reference sequence). The CDR3 covers 15 residues. The V end was cut by 0 bases, the J end by 4 bases, with 12 bases between. The CDR3 bases are TGTGCCACCAGCAGAGATCGGGTAGGAGGCACTGAAGCTTTCTTT. Protein sequence: CATSRDRVGGTEAFF.

This sequence joins TRBV5-8 and TRBJ1-2; TRBD1 matches 9 bases. Trimming at V came to 3 bases and at J to 6 bases, leaving 6 bases not matched to a gene. CDR3 length: 14 amino acids. From germline, CDR1 is SGHTS and CDR2 YDEGEE. The CDR3 DNA follows: TGTGCCAGCAGCTCTGGACAGGGGAGGAATGGCTACACCTTC. Its translation is CASSSGQGRNGYTF.